The rows below give T cell receptor beta chains drawn from one sample of a study of blood T cell repertoires in COVID-19. Only in-frame clones appear in the TCRdb table, and some are missing; sequencing was by immunoSEQ multiplex PCR. The sample comprises tens of thousands of clones, roughly 80% of which are singletons, and 4.5% to 5.5% rests with the top ten. Material: peripheral blood. Receptor source: a woman in her fifties or sixties with acute or convalescent COVID-19. The conserved cysteine and the conserved F or W are not part of the CDR3 here. A D gene is named only where the DNA matches it firmly.

j_call	d_call	v_call	cdr3_aa
TRBJ2-7	TRBD2	TRBV9	ASSVGAGGPYEQY
TRBJ1-1	-	TRBV27	ASSSYSGKATEAF
TRBJ1-6	-	TRBV3-1/TRBV3-2	ASSQFYDNSPLH
TRBJ2-5	TRBD1	TRBV24-1	ATSDPGQGVQETQY
TRBJ1-5	TRBD1	TRBV6-5	ASGSRGDQPQH
TRBJ2-2	-	TRBV5-6	ASSLAQELF
TRBJ2-2	-	TRBV9	ASSVVGRLAGELF
TRBJ2-2	TRBD1	TRBV2	ASSEAGGTGELF
TRBJ2-7	TRBD2	TRBV9	ASSPGGYGEQY
TRBJ1-4	-	TRBV6-5	ASIQGFVGEKLF
TRBJ1-1	-	TRBV5-4	ASSLGPGAYEAF
TRBJ2-1	-	TRBV2	ASSEHLATIEQF
TRBJ2-2	-	TRBV24-1	ATSETTNTGELF
TRBJ1-5	-	TRBV7-9	ASSVSTSNQPQH
TRBJ2-5	TRBD2	TRBV9	ASSVSGGETQY
TRBJ1-2	-	TRBV20-1	SASTGPNYGYT
TRBJ2-1	TRBD2	TRBV7-2	ASSLRASGVNEQF
TRBJ2-2	-	TRBV24-1	AAGVGANTGELF
TRBJ2-1	TRBD2	TRBV4-2	ASSQSGLATYNEQF
TRBJ1-4	-	TRBV7-9	ASSLGGSRANEKLF
TRBJ2-1	TRBD2	TRBV9	ASSVGFSGEYNEQF
TRBJ2-6	TRBD1	TRBV19	ASTDRGSSGANVLT
TRBJ1-5	-	TRBV7-9	ASSLSGNQPQH
TRBJ2-6	-	TRBV4-2	ASSLLSSGANVLT
TRBJ1-1	TRBD1	TRBV10-3	ATWGQGDAEAF
TRBJ1-5	TRBD1	TRBV19	ASSPPRTGGLEPQH
TRBJ2-3	TRBD2	TRBV29-1	SVLSSGSSTDTQY
TRBJ2-7	TRBD2	TRBV11-3	ASSPTSGEYEQY
TRBJ1-5	TRBD1	TRBV19	ASSPTGGSNQPQH
TRBJ2-3	-	TRBV19	ASSMGGGFPDTQY